These 2 T cell receptor beta chains were sequenced from one sample in a study of T cell changes during pregnancy in multiple sclerosis. Here immunoSEQ multiplex PCR was the method, and the copy in TCRdb shows in-frame clones only, minus some. The sample contains 18,000 or so clones, more than 75% of which appear only once. The sample here was CD4+ T cells from peripheral blood mononuclear cells, taken in the first trimester of pregnancy. The receptors were gathered from a female donor in good health, enrolled as a control in a pregnancy study.

This chain links TRBV5-1 with TRBJ2-2; unclear D gene. The V gene's germline CDR1 is SGHRS and CDR2 YFSETQ. The length of the CDR3 is 14 residues. Trimming took 0 bases from V and 6 from J, leaving 9 bases between them. For the CDR3, the DNA is TGCGCCAGCAGCTTGGCAGGATCCCCCGGGGAGCTGTTTTTT. As protein: CASSLAGSPGELFF.

The rearrangement links TRBV4-1 to TRBJ1-5, with D unclear. Germline lookup yields CDR1 MGHRA and CDR2 YSYEKL. This CDR3 has 14 residues. The V and J ends lost 1 base and 7 bases respectively, with 11 bases between them. The CDR3 region has the DNA TGCGCCAGCAGCCAAGGAATAATGAGCCAGCCCCAGCATTTT. As protein: CASSQGIMSQPQHF.